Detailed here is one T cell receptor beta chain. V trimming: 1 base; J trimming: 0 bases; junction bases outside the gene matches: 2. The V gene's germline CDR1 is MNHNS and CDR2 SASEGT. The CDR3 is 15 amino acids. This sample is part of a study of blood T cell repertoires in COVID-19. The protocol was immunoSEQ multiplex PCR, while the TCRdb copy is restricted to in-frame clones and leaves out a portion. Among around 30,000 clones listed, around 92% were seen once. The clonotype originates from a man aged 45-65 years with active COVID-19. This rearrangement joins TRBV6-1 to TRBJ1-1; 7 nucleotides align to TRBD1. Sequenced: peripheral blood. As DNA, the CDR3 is TGTGCCAGCAGTGAAGACAGGGGCTTGAACACTGAAGCTTTCTTT. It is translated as CASSEDRGLNTEAFF.